This TCR beta chain derives from a study of blood T cell repertoires in COVID-19. Overall study context: Collection of acute and convalescent COVID-19 samples took place in the United States, Italy and Spain. PBMCs, B-cell-depleted T cells, or T cells provided the cDNA or gDNA that made up the material.

The authors' processing: How many nucleated cells were present was estimated from reference gene primer amplification. Here immunoSEQ multiplex PCR was the method, and the copy in TCRdb shows in-frame clones only, minus some. V, J and clone size are those of that table, while D and trimming were read from the DNA. The sample lists about 64,000 clones, more than 65% occurring once. Losses at the gene ends were 11 bases for V and 2 bases for J; bases not matched to a gene: 10. From germline, CDR1 is LNHDA and CDR2 SQIVND (reference sequence). This CDR3 region has 14 residues. This clonotype was obtained from a human donor in a cohort sampled during active COVID-19. The rearrangement joins TRBV19 to TRBJ2-3; 7 bases are a match to TRBD1. Sequencing used peripheral blood. The CDR3 DNA reads as TGTGCCTCCCGGTTAGGGGGCAACACAGATACGCAGTATTTT. Encoded protein: CASRLGGNTDTQYF.